This T cell receptor (beta chain) was retrieved from a study of blood T cell repertoires in COVID-19. Overall study context: Samples representing acute and convalescent COVID-19 were sourced from the United States, Italy and Spain. PBMCs, B-cell-depleted T cells, or T cells provided the cDNA or gDNA that made up the material.

As processed by the authors: Reference gene primers were amplified, and this amplification served to estimate nucleated cell counts. Method: immunoSEQ multiplex PCR; TCRdb's copy keeps in-frame clones and lacks some. V and J calls and clone size are those listed in that table; D and trimming were worked out from the DNA. This table has around 260,000 clones, 80% to 90% appearing once. The CDR3 has 15 residues. The germline V gene encodes CDR1 SGHVS and CDR2 FQNEAQ. V lost 5 bases and J lost 0, with 11 bases in between. Sequencing was carried out using peripheral blood. The sequence was collected from a middle-aged woman who had recovered from COVID-19. The chain joins TRBV7-8 to TRBJ2-1, with unresolved D. Written as DNA, the CDR3 is TGTGCCAGCAGCCTGGCTCTCCCCTCCTACAATGAGCAGTTCTTC. Translated: CASSLALPSYNEQFF.